These 14 T cell receptor beta chains originate from one sample sequenced in a study of control samples from healthy donors and cancer patients. The table came from immunoSEQ multiplex PCR; TCRdb's copy has only in-frame clones and leaves some out. The sample lists 90,000 or so clones; approximately 86% were seen once. Sequenced material: blood. The receptor set was obtained from a man aged 30-40 years in good health.

The chain is built from TRBV19 and TRBJ1-1, with a possible D match to TRBD1 (5 bases). This CDR3 spans 14 amino acids. The germline V gene has CDR1 LNHDA and CDR2 SQIVND (reference sequence). V gave up 3 bases and J gave up 5 bases, with 13 bases separating them. The CDR3 protein is CASSIPQGGTEAFF. The CDR3 DNA is TGTGCCAGTAGTATCCCCCAGGGAGGGACTGAAGCTTTCTTT.

The J gene is TRBJ1-6, the V gene TRBV7-8; D possibly corresponds to TRBD1 (6 bases). The V and J ends lost 1 base and 7 bases respectively, with 17 bases between them. Germline V CDR1 and CDR2: SGHVS, FQNEAQ. CDR3 size: 17 residues. The CDR3 region has the DNA TGTGCCAGCAGCTTAGTCACGGAGGGGGGCTCGAATTCACCCCTCCACTTT. Residues: CASSLVTEGGSNSPLHF.

V and J are TRBV28 and TRBJ1-1; 12 bases align to TRBD1. The ends lost 6 bases at V and 5 bases at J; junction bases unmatched: 10. The CDR3 is made up of 16 amino acids. The germline CDR1 and CDR2 sequences are MDHEN and SYDVKM. This CDR3 is CASRRPGQGARTEAFF. In nucleotides, the CDR3 is TGTGCCAGCAGACGTCCGGGACAGGGGGCGCGTACTGAAGCTTTCTTT.

This chain uses TRBV29-1 with TRBJ2-7; TRBD1 matches at 7 bases. After removal of 7 bases from V and 0 bases from J, the junction contained 3 bases not matched to a gene. Germline V gene data show CDR1 as SQVTM and CDR2 as ANQGSEA. The CDR3 has 12 amino acids. In DNA form, the CDR3 reads TGCAGCGGACAGGGATCCTCCTACGAGCAGTACTTC. This encodes CSGQGSSYEQYF.

The chain is built from TRBV15 and TRBJ1-1; 7 nucleotides line up with TRBD1. The CDR3 has 19 amino acids. Germline CDR1 is LNHNV and CDR2 is YYDKDF (reference sequence). V was pared by 3 bases and J by 5 bases, with 21 bases of the junction left unmatched. The CDR3 sequence is CATSREEFASGQRLTEAFF. The CDR3 DNA sequence: TGTGCCACCAGCAGGGAGGAATTCGCGTCGGGACAGCGGTTAACTGAAGCTTTCTTT.

The rearrangement links TRBV28 to TRBJ1-1; tentatively, D is TRBD1 (6 bases). This CDR3 is built from 14 residues. V lost 7 bases and J 2 bases, leaving 14 bases between the germline ends. The germline CDR1 and CDR2 sequences are MDHEN and SYDVKM. CDR3 residues: CASKLGGENTEAFF. CDR3 DNA: TGTGCCAGCAAGTTAGGGGGGGAAAACACTGAAGCTTTCTTT.

The chain joins TRBV11-2 to TRBJ2-1; TRBD1 or TRBD2 may be the D gene (5 bases each). The CDR3 spans 16 residues. Germline assignment: CDR1 SGHAT and CDR2 FQNNGV. V shed 3 bases and J shed 7 bases, with 19 bases lying between them. CDR3 DNA: TGTGCCAGCAGCTTGGTTGTGGCAGGGACGGGGAATGAGCAGTTCTTC. As protein: CASSLVVAGTGNEQFF.

The rearrangement joins TRBV5-4 to TRBJ2-2, with 8 nucleotides matching TRBD2. CDR3 length: 16 residues. The germline CDR1 and CDR2 sequences are SGHNT and YYREEE (reference sequence). The ends lost 2 bases at V and 3 bases at J; junction bases unmatched: 6. For the CDR3, the DNA is TGTGCCAGCAGCTTAACGGGGGGGCCGCACACCGGGGAGCTGTTTTTT. Its translation: CASSLTGGPHTGELFF.

This chain uses TRBV9 with TRBJ2-1, with TRBD2 matching over 10 bases. The CDR3 has 15 residues. The V segment lost 0 bases and the J segment 4 bases; nucleotides outside the gene matches: 1. The germline CDR1 and CDR2 sequences are SGDLS and YYNGEE. CDR3 sequence reads: CASSVGLAGYNEQFF. CDR3 nucleotides: TGTGCCAGCAGCGTAGGACTAGCGGGTTACAATGAGCAGTTCTTC.

The rearrangement links TRBV5-6 to TRBJ1-5, with D unresolved. Germline CDR1 is SGHDT and CDR2 is YYEEEE. V was cut by 4 bases and J by 1 base, with 12 bases left in between. The CDR3 is 15 amino acids. Written as DNA, the CDR3 is TGTGCCAGCAGCGTTCAGCGTAGAAGCAATCAGCCCCAGCATTTT. Translated, it gives CASSVQRRSNQPQHF.

This clone occurred once. The V gene is TRBV10-1, the J gene TRBJ2-1; 7 bases are shared with TRBD2. The V segment lost 1 base and the J segment 7 bases; nucleotides outside the gene matches: 7. Germline CDR1 and CDR2: WNHNN and SYGVQD (reference sequence). This CDR3 contains 15 residues. Here the CDR3 reads CASSELGGNWNEQFF. Written as DNA, the CDR3 is TGCGCCAGCAGTGAGTTGGGGGGGAACTGGAATGAGCAGTTCTTC.

The rearrangement uses TRBV5-1 and TRBJ2-3, with D perhaps being TRBD1 or TRBD2 (5 bases each). V was cut by 0 bases and J by 4 bases, with 9 bases left in between. From germline, CDR1 is SGHRS and CDR2 YFSETQ. The CDR3 contains 14 residues. DNA for the CDR3: TGCGCCAGCAGCTTGGGAGGGGTTCCAGATACGCAGTATTTT. Protein sequence: CASSLGGVPDTQYF.

V and J are TRBV5-5 and TRBJ2-1; maybe TRBD1 (6 bases). CDR1 is SGHKS, CDR2 YYEKEE, per germline (reference sequence). The CDR3 loop spans 15 amino acids. Trimming shortened V by 0 bases and J by 3 bases, and 10 bases separated the two germline ends. The CDR3 DNA reads TGTGCCAGCAGCTTGGAAGGGGGAAGCTACAATGAGCAGTTCTTC. This gives the protein CASSLEGGSYNEQFF.

This clone showed up just a few times. This sequence joins TRBV30 and TRBJ1-5; a weak D match, TRBD1 (6 bases). The CDR3 totals 15 residues. The germline V gene encodes CDR1 GTSNPN and CDR2 SVGIG (reference sequence). Trimming stripped 4 bases from V and 0 bases from J, with 13 bases between. CDR3 sequence (DNA): TGTGCCTGGACCGGTCGGGGGCTTAGCAATCAGCCCCAGCATTTT. Its protein product is CAWTGRGLSNQPQHF. The full variable domain, its missing parts supplied by reference TRBV30 and TRBJ1-5, is SQTIHQWPATLVQPVGSPLSLECTVEGTSNPNLYWYRQAAGRGLQLLFYSVGIGQISSEVPQNLSASRPQDRQFILSSKKLLLSDSGFYLCAWTGRGLSNQPQHFGDGTRLSIL.